This TCR beta chain originates from a study of OX40 agonist ivuxolimab in advanced cancers. On the study more broadly: Dose-escalation patients had hepatocellular carcinoma, melanoma, renal cell or head and neck cancer. Participants could have had prior anti-PD-1, anti-PD-L1 or anti-CTLA-4 therapy, and 40% had some.

Study results and limitations: CD8+ T cells were the subset that, on average, had more expanded clones than CD4+.

On this clone itself: Its antigen is still unknown.

Produced via immunoSEQ multiplex PCR; TCRdb's table is partial and in-frame only. The sample yields fewer than 95,000 clones, around 84% seen once. This specimen consisted of CD4+ or CD8+ T cells sorted from blood, obtained in a trial of the OX40 agonist ivuxolimab. The TCR sequence derives from an adult with an advanced solid tumor such as melanoma, head and neck, liver or kidney cancer.

The CDR3 reads CASSRSGGGYNEQFF. The CDR3 DNA reads TGTGCCAGCAGTCGTAGCGGGGGGGGCTACAATGAGCAGTTCTTC. The chain employs TRBV11-2 and TRBJ2-1; the match to TRBD2 covers 11 bases. The germline V gene encodes CDR1 SGHAT and CDR2 FQNNGV. The J segment lost 3 bases and the V segment lost 6 bases, leaving 4 bases of the junction unmatched. The length of the CDR3 is 15 residues.